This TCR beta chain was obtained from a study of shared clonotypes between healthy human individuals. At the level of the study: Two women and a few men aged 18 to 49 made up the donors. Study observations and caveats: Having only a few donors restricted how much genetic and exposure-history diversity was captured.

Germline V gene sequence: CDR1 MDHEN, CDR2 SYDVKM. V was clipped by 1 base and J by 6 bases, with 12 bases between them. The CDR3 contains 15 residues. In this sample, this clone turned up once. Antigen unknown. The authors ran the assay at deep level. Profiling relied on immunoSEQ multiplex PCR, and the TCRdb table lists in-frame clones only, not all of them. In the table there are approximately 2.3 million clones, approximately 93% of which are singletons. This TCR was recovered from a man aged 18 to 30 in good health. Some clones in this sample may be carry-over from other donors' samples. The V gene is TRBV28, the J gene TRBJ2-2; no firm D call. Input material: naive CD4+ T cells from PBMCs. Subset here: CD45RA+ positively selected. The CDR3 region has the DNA TGTGCCAGCAGTTTATTCGCACAGTCCCCCGGGGAGCTGTTTTTT. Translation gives CASSLFAQSPGELFF.